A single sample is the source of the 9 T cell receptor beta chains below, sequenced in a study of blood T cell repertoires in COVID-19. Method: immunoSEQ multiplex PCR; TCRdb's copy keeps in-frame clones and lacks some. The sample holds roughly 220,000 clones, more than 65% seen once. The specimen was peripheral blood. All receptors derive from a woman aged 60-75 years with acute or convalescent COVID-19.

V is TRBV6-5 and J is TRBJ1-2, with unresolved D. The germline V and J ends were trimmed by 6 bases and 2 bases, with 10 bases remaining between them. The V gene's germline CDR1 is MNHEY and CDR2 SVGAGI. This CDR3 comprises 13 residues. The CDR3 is CASRLGGNYGYTF. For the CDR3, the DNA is TGTGCCAGCAGGCTAGGCGGGAACTATGGCTACACCTTC.

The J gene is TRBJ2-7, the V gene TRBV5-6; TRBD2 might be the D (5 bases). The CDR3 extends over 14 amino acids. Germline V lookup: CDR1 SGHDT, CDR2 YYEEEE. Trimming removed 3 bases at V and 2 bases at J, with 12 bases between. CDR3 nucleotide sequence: TGTGCCAGCAGCTATCCGGGATCCACCTACGAGCAGTACTTC. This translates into CASSYPGSTYEQYF.

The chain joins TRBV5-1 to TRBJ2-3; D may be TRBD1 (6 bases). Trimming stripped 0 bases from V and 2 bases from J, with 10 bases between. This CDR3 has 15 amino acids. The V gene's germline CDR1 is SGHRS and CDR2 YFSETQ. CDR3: CASSLGGGYTDTQYF. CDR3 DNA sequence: TGCGCCAGCAGCTTGGGAGGGGGTTACACAGATACGCAGTATTTT. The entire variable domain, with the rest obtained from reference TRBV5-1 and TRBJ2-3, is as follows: KAGVTQTPRYLIKTRGQQVTLSCSPISGHRSVSWYQQTPGQGLQFLFEYFSETQRNKGNFPGRFSGRQFSNSRSEMNVSTLELGDSALYLCASSLGGGYTDTQYFGPGTRLTVL.

CDR3 protein: CASSLGLSNEKLFF. For the CDR3, the DNA is TGCGCCAGCAGCTTGGGACTATCTAATGAAAAACTGTTTTTT. The rearrangement uses TRBV5-1 and TRBJ1-4; D unclear. The CDR3 length is 14 residues. In germline, CDR1 is SGHRS, CDR2 YFSETQ. Trimming took 0 bases from V and 3 from J, leaving 6 bases between them.

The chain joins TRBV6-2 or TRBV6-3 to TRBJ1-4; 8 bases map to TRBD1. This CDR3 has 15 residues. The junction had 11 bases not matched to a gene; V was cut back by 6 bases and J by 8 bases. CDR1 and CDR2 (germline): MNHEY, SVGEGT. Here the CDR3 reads CASRPSGGAYEKLFF. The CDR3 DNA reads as TGTGCCAGCAGGCCTTCAGGGGGCGCGTACGAAAAACTGTTTTTT.

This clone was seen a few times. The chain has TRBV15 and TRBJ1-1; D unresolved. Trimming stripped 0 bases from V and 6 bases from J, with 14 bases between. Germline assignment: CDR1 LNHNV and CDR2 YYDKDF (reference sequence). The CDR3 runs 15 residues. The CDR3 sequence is CATSRDTGRSAEAFF. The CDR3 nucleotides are TGTGCCACCAGCAGAGATACGGGAAGGAGCGCTGAAGCTTTCTTT. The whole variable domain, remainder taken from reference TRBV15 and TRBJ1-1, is DAMVIQNPRYQVTQFGKPVTLSCSQTLNHNVMYWYQQKSSQAPKLLFHYYDKDFNNEADTPDNFQSRRPNTSFCFLDIRSPGLGDTAMYLCATSRDTGRSAEAFFGQGTRLTVV.

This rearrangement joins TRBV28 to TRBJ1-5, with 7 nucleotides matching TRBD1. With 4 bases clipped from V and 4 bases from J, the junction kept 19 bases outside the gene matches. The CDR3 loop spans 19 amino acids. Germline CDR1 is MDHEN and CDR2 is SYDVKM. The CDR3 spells CASSSDRYHPLGQNQPQHF. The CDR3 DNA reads TGTGCCAGCAGTTCGGACAGGTATCACCCTCTGGGTCAAAATCAGCCCCAGCATTTT. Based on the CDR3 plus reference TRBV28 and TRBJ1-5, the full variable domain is DVKVTQSSRYLVKRTGEKVFLECVQDMDHENMFWYRQDPGLGLRLIYFSYDVKMKEKGDIPEGYSVSREKKERFSLILESASTNQTSMYLCASSSDRYHPLGQNQPQHFGDGTRLSIL.

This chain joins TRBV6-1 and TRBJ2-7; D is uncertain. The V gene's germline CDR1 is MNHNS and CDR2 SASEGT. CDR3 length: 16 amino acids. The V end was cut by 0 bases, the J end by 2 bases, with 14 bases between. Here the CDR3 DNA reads TGTGCCAGCAGTGAAGCTGCGGTCAGATCGGCCTACGAGCAGTACTTC. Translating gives CASSEAAVRSAYEQYF.

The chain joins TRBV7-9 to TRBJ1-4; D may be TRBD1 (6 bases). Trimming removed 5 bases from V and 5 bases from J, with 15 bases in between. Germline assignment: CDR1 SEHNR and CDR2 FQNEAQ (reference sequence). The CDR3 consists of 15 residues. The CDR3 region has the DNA TGTGCCAGCAGCCCGCAGGGACATAGGAATGAAAAACTGTTTTTT. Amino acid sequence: CASSPQGHRNEKLFF.